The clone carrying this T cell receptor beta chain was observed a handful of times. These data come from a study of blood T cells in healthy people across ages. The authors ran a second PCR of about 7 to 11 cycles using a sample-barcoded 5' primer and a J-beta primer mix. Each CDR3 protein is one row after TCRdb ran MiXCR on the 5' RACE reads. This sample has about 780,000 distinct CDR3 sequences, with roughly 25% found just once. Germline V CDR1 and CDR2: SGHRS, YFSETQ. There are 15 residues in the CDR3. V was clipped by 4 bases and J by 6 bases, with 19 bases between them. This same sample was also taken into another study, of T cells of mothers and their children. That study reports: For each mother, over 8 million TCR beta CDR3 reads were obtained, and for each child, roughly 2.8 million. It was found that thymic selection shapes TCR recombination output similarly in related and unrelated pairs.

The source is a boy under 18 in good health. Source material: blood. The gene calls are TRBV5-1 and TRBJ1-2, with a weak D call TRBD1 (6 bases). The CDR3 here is CASSADSHFLDGYTF. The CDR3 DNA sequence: TGCGCCAGCAGCGCGGACAGCCATTTTTTGGATGGCTACACCTTC.